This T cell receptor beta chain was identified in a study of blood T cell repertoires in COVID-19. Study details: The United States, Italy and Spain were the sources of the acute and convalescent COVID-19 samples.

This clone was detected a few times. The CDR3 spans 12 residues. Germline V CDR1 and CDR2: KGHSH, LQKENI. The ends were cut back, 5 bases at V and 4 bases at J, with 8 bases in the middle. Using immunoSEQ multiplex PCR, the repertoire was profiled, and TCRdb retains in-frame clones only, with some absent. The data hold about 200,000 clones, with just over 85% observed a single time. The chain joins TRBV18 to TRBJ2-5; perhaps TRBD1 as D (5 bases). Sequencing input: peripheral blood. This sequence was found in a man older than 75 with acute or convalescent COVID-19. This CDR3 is CASSSQGETQYF. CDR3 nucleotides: TGTGCCAGCTCATCGCAGGGAGAGACCCAGTACTTC.